The 20 T cell receptor beta chains below come from one sample, sequenced in a study of OX40 agonist ivuxolimab in advanced cancers. The library was built by means of the immunoSEQ multiplex PCR assay. TCRdb obtained this table from immuneACCESS and retained in-frame rearrangements with V and J assigned. These tables miss some clones; where compared with another copy, unresolved V genes account for less than half of the shortfall, and the remainder is unexplained. The sample data list 65,000 or so clones, and 86% of these were observed just once. 2.8% of the sample comes from the top ten. The input for sequencing was CD4+ or CD8+ T cells sorted from blood, taken in a trial of the OX40 agonist ivuxolimab. The source is an adult with an advanced solid tumor such as melanoma, head and neck, liver or kidney cancer.

The J gene is TRBJ2-7, the V gene TRBV5-1; D possibly corresponds to TRBD2 (5 bases). V lost 0 bases to trimming and J lost 6 bases, with 10 bases between them. The germline V gene encodes CDR1 SGHRS and CDR2 YFSETQ. The CDR3 has 13 amino acids. DNA of the CDR3: TGCGCCAGCAGCTTGGCCGGGGAAAGCGAGCAGTACTTC. Its translation is CASSLAGESEQYF.

V gene TRBV7-3 combines with J gene TRBJ1-2; TRBD1 matches 9 bases. The J segment lost 8 bases and the V segment lost 1 base, leaving 11 bases of the junction unmatched. Per the germline V gene, CDR1 is SGHTA and CDR2 is FQGTGA. This CDR3 is 16 amino acids long. CDR3 loop: CASSLNPLGQGGGYTF. The CDR3 DNA reads as TGTGCCAGCAGCTTAAACCCCCTGGGACAGGGAGGAGGCTACACCTTC.

This sequence joins TRBV2 and TRBJ1-1; TRBD1 matches at 9 bases. V dropped 8 bases and J dropped 5; count of bases not matched to a gene: 9. Germline-derived CDR1 and CDR2 are SNHLY and FYNNEI. The CDR3 length is 14 residues. The CDR3 nucleotides read TGTGCCAGCGGTTACAGGGGGCGCTTAACTGAAGCTTTCTTT. Translating gives CASGYRGRLTEAFF.

The V and J genes are TRBV7-9 and TRBJ2-3; D is perhaps TRBD2 (6 bases). Germline V gene lookup returns CDR1 SEHNR and CDR2 FQNEAQ (reference sequence). This CDR3 is 16 amino acids long. V was trimmed by 2 bases and J by 0 bases, leaving 12 bases between them. CDR3 nucleotide sequence: TGTGCCAGCAGCTTAAGAGGAGGGACTAGCACAGATACGCAGTATTTT. This sequence encodes CASSLRGGTSTDTQYF.

The V and J genes are TRBV5-1 and TRBJ1-1; D is perhaps TRBD1 (5 bases). The germline V gene has CDR1 SGHRS and CDR2 YFSETQ. CDR3 length: 15 residues. Trimming pared 0 bases from V and 4 bases from J, leaving 13 bases between. This CDR3 reads CASSLEVRAGTEAFF. CDR3 DNA sequence: TGCGCCAGCAGCTTGGAGGTCAGGGCGGGCACTGAAGCTTTCTTT.

V gene TRBV5-1 combines with J gene TRBJ2-1; D is unresolved. Germline V gene sequence: CDR1 SGHRS, CDR2 YFSETQ. The CDR3 runs 13 residues. Deletions cut 4 bases from V and 7 bases from J, with 12 bases between. The CDR3 DNA reads TGCGCCAGCAGCCCTGGGGTCGGGAATGAGCAGTTCTTC. Translating it yields CASSPGVGNEQFF.

The chain links TRBV11-2 to TRBJ1-2; the D gene is possibly TRBD1 (6 bases). There are 13 residues in the CDR3. Germline V gene sequence: CDR1 SGHAT, CDR2 FQNNGV. Deletions cut 5 bases from V and 5 bases from J, with 12 bases between. As DNA, the CDR3 is TGTGCCAGCAGCGCGGACAGAAAGTATGGCTACACCTTC. Amino acid sequence: CASSADRKYGYTF.

V and J are TRBV5-6 and TRBJ2-3, with D uncertain. Trimming removed 0 bases at V and 6 bases at J, with 17 bases between. Germline V CDR1 and CDR2: SGHDT, YYEEEE. The CDR3 is 16 amino acids. The CDR3 DNA is TGTGCCAGCAGCTTGGCCGTGGACCTCGAATTGGATACGCAGTATTTT. It translates to CASSLAVDLELDTQYF.

This clone was seen once. This chain connects TRBV7-9 to TRBJ2-6; D is ambiguous. The CDR3 is made up of 18 amino acids. V was shortened by 1 base and J by 0 bases, with 13 bases between the two germline ends. Germline V CDR1 and CDR2: SEHNR, FQNEAQ (reference sequence). CDR3 sequence (DNA): TGTGCCAGCAGCTTAGTACGACGGCCCAGCTCTGGGGCCAACGTCCTGACTTTC. Its protein product is CASSLVRRPSSGANVLTF.

The chain joins TRBV16 to TRBJ2-1; no reliable D call. V lost 5 bases and J lost 9, with 8 bases in between. The CDR3 runs to 11 residues. Germline V lookup: CDR1 KGHSY, CDR2 FQNENV. DNA of the CDR3: TGTGCCAGCAGCGGAGAAGCTGAGCAGTTCTTC. This encodes CASSGEAEQFF.

The chain recombines TRBV7-8 with TRBJ2-3; unclear D gene. Germline assignment: CDR1 SGHVS and CDR2 FQNEAQ. There are 14 residues in the CDR3. V was cut by 1 base and J by 0 bases, with 5 bases left in between. This CDR3 is CASSLGLSTDTQYF. CDR3 bases: TGTGCCAGCAGCTTAGGTCTTAGCACAGATACGCAGTATTTT.

The chain joins TRBV4-2 to TRBJ1-3; tentative D call: TRBD1 (6 bases). Between the trimmed V and J ends, which lost 0 bases and 3 bases, there was a span of 12 bases. The CDR3 sequence is 16 residues long. Germline values: CDR1 LGHNA, CDR2 YNFKEQ. This chain's CDR3 is CASSQEVGGRGNTIYF. CDR3 nucleotide sequence: TGTGCCAGCAGCCAAGAGGTGGGGGGCCGTGGAAACACCATATATTTT.

A note on this clone: Within the sample, other DNA sequences also encode this same CDR3. The chain employs TRBV12-5 and TRBJ1-5; 10 bases are a match to TRBD1. CDR3 length: 14 amino acids. The trim removed 3 bases at V and 7 bases at J, leaving 3 bases unmatched. Germline lookup yields CDR1 LGHNT and CDR2 FRNRAP. The CDR3 loop is CASGLGQGVQPQHF. CDR3 nucleotide sequence: TGTGCTAGTGGTTTAGGACAGGGGGTCCAGCCCCAGCATTTT.

The chain couples TRBV11-1 to TRBJ2-1, with D perhaps TRBD1 (6 bases). Germline V gene lookup returns CDR1 SGHAT and CDR2 FQDESV (reference sequence). This CDR3 has 14 residues. Trimming took 5 bases from V and 6 from J, leaving 14 bases between them. CDR3 nucleotides: TGTGCCAGCAGCGGCCGACAGGTAGTCAATGAGCAGTTCTTC. This sequence encodes CASSGRQVVNEQFF.

The V gene is TRBV27, the J gene TRBJ2-3; 11 nucleotides agree with TRBD1. This CDR3 comprises 15 residues. With 6 bases clipped from V and 3 bases from J, the junction kept 5 bases outside the gene matches. Germline V gives CDR1 MNHEY, CDR2 SMNVEV (reference sequence). Here the CDR3 reads CASRDRGRETDTQYF. The CDR3 nucleotides are TGTGCCAGCAGGGACAGGGGGCGAGAAACAGATACGCAGTATTTT.

The gene calls are TRBV7-3 and TRBJ2-5, with unresolved D. This CDR3 has 15 residues. The V end was cut by 6 bases, the J end by 5 bases, with 19 bases between. Germline CDR1 reads SGHTA; CDR2 reads FQGTGA. In nucleotides, the CDR3 is TGTGCCAGCAGTCAAAGGGCAGGACGATGGGAGACCCAGTACTTC. Translating gives CASSQRAGRWETQYF.

The V and J genes are TRBV4-3 and TRBJ1-5; perhaps TRBD1 as D (5 bases). Deletions cut 4 bases from V and 2 bases from J, with 12 bases between. Germline CDR1 reads LGHNA; CDR2 reads YSLEER. The CDR3 runs to 15 residues. The CDR3, as DNA: TGCGCCAGCAGCCCCTTTATGGGGGGCAATCAGCCCCAGCATTTT. Protein: CASSPFMGGNQPQHF.

The chain employs TRBV7-8 and TRBJ2-1, with 10 bases lining up with TRBD1. The CDR3 covers 14 residues. Per germline, CDR1 SGHVS and CDR2 FQNEAQ. Trimming at V came to 5 bases and at J to 7 bases, leaving 5 bases not matched to a gene. CDR3 DNA: TGTGCCAGCAGCATCCGGGACAGGGGAAATGAGCAGTTCTTC. It is translated as CASSIRDRGNEQFF.

The genes are TRBV19 and TRBJ1-1; 9 nucleotides align to TRBD1. The CDR3 is 14 amino acids. J gave up 5 bases and V 5 bases, and 6 bases lay outside the gene matches. The V gene's germline CDR1 is LNHDA and CDR2 SQIVND (reference sequence). The CDR3 nucleotides are TGTGCCAGTAGTTCACAGGGGGCTGGGACTGAAGCTTTCTTT. The encoded protein is CASSSQGAGTEAFF.

The genes are TRBV7-9 and TRBJ1-5, with D hard to call. The CDR3 consists of 13 residues. From germline, CDR1 is SEHNR and CDR2 FQNEAQ (reference sequence). The V end was cut by 5 bases, the J end by 1 base, with 6 bases between. As DNA, the CDR3 is TGTGCCAGCAGCCCAGTGAGCAATCAGCCCCAGCATTTT. Its translation is CASSPVSNQPQHF.